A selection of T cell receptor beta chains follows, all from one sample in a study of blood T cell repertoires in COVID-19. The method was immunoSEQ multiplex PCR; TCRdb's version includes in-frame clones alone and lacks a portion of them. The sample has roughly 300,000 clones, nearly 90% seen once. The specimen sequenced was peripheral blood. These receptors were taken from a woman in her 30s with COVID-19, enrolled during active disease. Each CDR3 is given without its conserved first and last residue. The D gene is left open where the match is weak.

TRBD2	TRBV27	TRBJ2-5	ASSFGRTSGKETQY
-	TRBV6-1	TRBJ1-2	ASSEAGFGGLNYGYT
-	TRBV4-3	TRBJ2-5	ASSPALGQETQY
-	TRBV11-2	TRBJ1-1	ASSLEDKREAF
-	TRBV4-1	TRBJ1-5	ASSSRVEGNQPQH
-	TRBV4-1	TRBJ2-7	ASSQGTEASYEQY
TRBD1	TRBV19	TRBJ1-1	ASSMDRGQSTEAF
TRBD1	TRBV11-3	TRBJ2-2	ASSVGQGVSNTGELF
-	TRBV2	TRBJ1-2	ASSEARGALLGYT
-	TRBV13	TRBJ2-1	ASSLGRGLNEQF
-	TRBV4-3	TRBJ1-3	ASSQDRWPGNTIY
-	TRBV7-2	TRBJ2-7	ASSLDYSYEQY
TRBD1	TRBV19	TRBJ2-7	ASKGQGSSYEQY
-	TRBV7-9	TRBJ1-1	ASSVLEAF
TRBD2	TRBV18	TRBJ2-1	ASSPGSGGYNEQF
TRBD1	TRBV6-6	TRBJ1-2	ASSYEQGAFEGYT
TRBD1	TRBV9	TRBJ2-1	ASGRAMTGGAYNEQF
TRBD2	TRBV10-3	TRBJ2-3	AIRKSGVTDTQY
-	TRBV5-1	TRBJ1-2	ASSFGQSFNGYT
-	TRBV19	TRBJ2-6	ASSIEAGAGANVLT
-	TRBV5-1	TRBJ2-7	ASSLVEQGGEQY
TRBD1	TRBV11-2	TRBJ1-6	ASSLQGGLNSPLH
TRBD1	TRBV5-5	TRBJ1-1	ASSVTGQNTEAF
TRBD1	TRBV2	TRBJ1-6	ASGRRTGGYNSPLH
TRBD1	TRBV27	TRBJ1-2	ATWDRGFLYGYT
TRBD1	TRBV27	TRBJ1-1	ASTLGSGGTEAF
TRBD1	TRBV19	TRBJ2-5	ASSIGGTGLWETQY
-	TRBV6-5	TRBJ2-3	ASSSGGHTQY
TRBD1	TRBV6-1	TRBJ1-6	ASSVGAYRGLNSPLH
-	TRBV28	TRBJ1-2	ASSPHLVAYGYT
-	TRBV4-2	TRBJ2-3	ASTLYSSTDTQY
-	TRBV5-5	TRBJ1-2	ASSPGLSHGYT
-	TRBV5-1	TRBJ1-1	ASSPNPGRTEAF
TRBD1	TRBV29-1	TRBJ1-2	SVTGGGYT
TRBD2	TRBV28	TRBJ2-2	ASSIRLAGTGELF
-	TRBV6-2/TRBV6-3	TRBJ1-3	ASSYSAGFGNTIY
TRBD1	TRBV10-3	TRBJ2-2	AIRPGQGFTGELF
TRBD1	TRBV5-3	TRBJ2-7	ARSHRGTGYHEQY
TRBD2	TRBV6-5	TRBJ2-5	ASSYSPSGGQETQY
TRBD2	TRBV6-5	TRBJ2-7	ANGPGGYEQY
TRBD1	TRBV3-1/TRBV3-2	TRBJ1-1	ASSPGGWTEAF
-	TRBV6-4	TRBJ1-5	ASSKRVQRTGNQPQH
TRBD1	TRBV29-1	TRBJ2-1	SVEEYGTGGYNEQF
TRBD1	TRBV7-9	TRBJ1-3	ASSFSVGQGARSGNTIY
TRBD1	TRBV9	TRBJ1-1	ASSPRTGWEAF
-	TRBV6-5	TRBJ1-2	ASTSGWGYT
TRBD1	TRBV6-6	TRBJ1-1	ASSYSGQGGGEAF
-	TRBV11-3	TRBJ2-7	ASSLVGTDSYEQY
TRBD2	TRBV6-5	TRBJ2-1	ASTGGWYNEQF
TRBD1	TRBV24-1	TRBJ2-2	ATSDPGTGFTGELF
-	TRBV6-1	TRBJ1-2	ASSARGLLTQNYGYT
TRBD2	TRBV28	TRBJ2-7	ASSPPRGGGAYEQY
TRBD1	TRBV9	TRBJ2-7	ASSGDSYEQY
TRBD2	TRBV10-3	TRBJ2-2	AISGGGRGTGELF